This T cell receptor beta chain appears in the sequencing data of a study of T cells expressing NK-cell markers. Broader study findings: These clonotypes additionally ranked first within the CD3+CD56-NKG2C+ fraction of a few donors. The share of CD8+ T cells held by dominant NKG2C+ clonotypes was about 1.0-7.5% in about 6 donors.

As for this clonotype: Its antigen is not known.

CDR1 and CDR2 from the germline V gene are SGHTA and FQGNSA. The CDR3 is 14 residues long. With UMIs, 5'RACE template switching was used to make TCR beta cDNA. TCRdb re-called the 5' RACE reads; one entry per CDR3 protein, DNA not given. Its table records 500,000 to 700,000 distinct CDR3 sequences. Sequenced sample: blood T cells: a sorted CD56 or NKG2C T cell subset, CD4+ or CD8+ T cells, or bulk PBMC T cells (not recorded which). This clonotype originated in a man aged 18 to 29 in good health. The gene calls are TRBV7-2 and TRBJ1-4; with no DNA, the TCRdb D assignment of TRBD1 cannot be verified. CDR3 protein: CASSNGQGGEKLFF.